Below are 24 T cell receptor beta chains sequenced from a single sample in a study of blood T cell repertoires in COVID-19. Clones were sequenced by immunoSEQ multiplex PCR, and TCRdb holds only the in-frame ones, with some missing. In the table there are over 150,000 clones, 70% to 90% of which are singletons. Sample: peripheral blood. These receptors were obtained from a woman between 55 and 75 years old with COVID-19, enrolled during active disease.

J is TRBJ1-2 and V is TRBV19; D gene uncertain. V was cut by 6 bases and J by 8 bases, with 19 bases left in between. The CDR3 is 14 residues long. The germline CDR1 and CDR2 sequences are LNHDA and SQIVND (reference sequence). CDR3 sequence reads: CASRAGSPTMGYTF. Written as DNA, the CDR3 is TGTGCCAGTAGGGCTGGGTCCCCAACTATGGGCTACACCTTC. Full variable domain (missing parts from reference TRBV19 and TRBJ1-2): DGGITQSPKYLFRKEGQNVTLSCEQNLNHDAMYWYRQDPGQGLRLIYYSQIVNDFQKGDIAEGYSVSREKKESFPLTVTSAQKNPTAFYLCASRAGSPTMGYTFGSGTRLTVV.

The CDR3 sequence is CASSPSPAGMTQYF. In DNA form, the CDR3 reads TGTGCCAGCAGCCCTTCGCCGGCGGGCATGACCCAGTACTTC. The gene calls are TRBV3-1 (or the pseudogene TRBV3-2) and TRBJ2-5; weak D call: TRBD2 (5 bases). The germline V and J ends were trimmed by 4 bases and 7 bases, with 16 bases remaining between them. Germline CDR1 is LGHDT and CDR2 is YNNKEL (reference sequence). The CDR3 runs 14 residues.

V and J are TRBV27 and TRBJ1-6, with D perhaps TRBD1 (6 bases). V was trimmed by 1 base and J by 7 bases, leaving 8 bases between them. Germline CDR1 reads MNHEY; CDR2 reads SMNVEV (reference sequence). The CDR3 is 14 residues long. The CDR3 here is CASSLYRDNSPLHF. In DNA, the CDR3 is TGTGCCAGCAGTTTATACAGGGACAATTCACCCCTCCACTTT.

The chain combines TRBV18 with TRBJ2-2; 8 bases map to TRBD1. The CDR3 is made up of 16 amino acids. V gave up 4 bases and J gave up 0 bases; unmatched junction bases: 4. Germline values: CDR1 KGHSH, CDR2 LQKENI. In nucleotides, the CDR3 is TGTGCCAGCTCACTGCAGGGGGCGCCGAACACCGGGGAGCTGTTTTTT. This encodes CASSLQGAPNTGELFF.

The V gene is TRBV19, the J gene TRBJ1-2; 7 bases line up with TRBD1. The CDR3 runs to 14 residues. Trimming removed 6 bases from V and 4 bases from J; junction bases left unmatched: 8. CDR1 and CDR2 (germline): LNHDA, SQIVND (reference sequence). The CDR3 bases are TGTGCCAGTAGGCAGGGGGGAGCGGGCTATGGCTACACCTTC. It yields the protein CASRQGGAGYGYTF.

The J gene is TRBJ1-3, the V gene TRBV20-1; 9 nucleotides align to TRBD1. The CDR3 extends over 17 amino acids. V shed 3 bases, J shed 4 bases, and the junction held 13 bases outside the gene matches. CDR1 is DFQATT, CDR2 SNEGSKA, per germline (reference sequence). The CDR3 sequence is CSASFSVPGTGGNTIYF. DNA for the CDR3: TGCAGTGCTAGTTTTTCGGTCCCCGGGACAGGGGGAAACACCATATATTTT.

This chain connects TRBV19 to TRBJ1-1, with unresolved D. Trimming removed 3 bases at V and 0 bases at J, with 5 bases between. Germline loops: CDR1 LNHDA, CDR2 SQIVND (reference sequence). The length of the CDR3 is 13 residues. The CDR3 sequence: CASSMSVNTEAFF. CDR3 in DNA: TGTGCCAGTAGTATGTCGGTGAACACTGAAGCTTTCTTT. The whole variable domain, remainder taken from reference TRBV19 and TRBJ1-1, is DGGITQSPKYLFRKEGQNVTLSCEQNLNHDAMYWYRQDPGQGLRLIYYSQIVNDFQKGDIAEGYSVSREKKESFPLTVTSAQKNPTAFYLCASSMSVNTEAFFGQGTRLTVV.

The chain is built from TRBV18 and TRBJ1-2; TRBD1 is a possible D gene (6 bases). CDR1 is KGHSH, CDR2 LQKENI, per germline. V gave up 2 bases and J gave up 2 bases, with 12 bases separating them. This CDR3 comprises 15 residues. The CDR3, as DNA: TGTGCCAGCTCACCAATCCAGGGGCAGAACTATGGCTACACCTTC. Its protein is CASSPIQGQNYGYTF. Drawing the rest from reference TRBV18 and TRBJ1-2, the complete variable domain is NAGVMQNPRHLVRRRGQEARLRCSPMKGHSHVYWYRQLPEEGLKFMVYLQKENIIDESGMPKERFSAEFPKEGPSILRIQQVVRGDSAAYFCASSPIQGQNYGYTFGSGTRLTVV.

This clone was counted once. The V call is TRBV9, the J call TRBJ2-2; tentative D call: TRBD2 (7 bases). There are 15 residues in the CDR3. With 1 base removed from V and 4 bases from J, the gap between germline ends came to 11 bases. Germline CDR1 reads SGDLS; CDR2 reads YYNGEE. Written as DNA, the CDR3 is TGTGCCAGCAGCGTACGGGGGGCGCGCACCGGGGAGCTGTTTTTT. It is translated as CASSVRGARTGELFF.

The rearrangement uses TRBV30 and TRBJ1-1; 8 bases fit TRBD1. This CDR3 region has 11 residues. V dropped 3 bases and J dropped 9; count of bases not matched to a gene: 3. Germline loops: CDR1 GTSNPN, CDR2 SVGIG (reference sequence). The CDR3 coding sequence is TGTGCCTGGAGCAGGGACAGGCAAGCTTTCTTT. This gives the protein CAWSRDRQAFF.

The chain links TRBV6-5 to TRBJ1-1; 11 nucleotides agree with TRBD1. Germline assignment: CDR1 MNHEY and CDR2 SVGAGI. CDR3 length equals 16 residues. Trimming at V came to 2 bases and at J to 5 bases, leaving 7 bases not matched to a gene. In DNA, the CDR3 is TGTGCCAGCAGTTACGCCAGGACAGGGGGCGTTACTGAAGCTTTCTTT. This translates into CASSYARTGGVTEAFF.

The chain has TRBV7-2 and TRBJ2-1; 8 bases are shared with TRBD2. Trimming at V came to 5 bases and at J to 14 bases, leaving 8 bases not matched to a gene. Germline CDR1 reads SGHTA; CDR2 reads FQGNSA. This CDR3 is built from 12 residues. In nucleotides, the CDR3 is TGTGCCAGCAGCCACCTAGCGGGTCGAAAGTTCTTC. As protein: CASSHLAGRKFF.

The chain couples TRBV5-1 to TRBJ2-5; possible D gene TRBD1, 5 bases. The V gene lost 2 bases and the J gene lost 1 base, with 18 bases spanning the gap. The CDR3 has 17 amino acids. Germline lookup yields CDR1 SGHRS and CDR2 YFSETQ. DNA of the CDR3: TGCGCCAGCAGCTTTGGGGCGTTCGGGCGGCTCCAAGAGACCCAGTACTTC. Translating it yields CASSFGAFGRLQETQYF.

The CDR3 DNA reads as TGTGCCAGCAGCCAAGATTCCAGGGGGCGGGGTGGCTACACCTTC. Translated: CASSQDSRGRGGYTF. The rearrangement joins TRBV3-1 (or the pseudogene TRBV3-2) to TRBJ1-2; TRBD1 agrees at 8 bases. Trimming cost V 0 bases and J 7 bases; bases outside gene matches: 7. The germline CDR1 and CDR2 sequences are LGHDT and YNNKEL (reference sequence). The CDR3 is 15 residues long.

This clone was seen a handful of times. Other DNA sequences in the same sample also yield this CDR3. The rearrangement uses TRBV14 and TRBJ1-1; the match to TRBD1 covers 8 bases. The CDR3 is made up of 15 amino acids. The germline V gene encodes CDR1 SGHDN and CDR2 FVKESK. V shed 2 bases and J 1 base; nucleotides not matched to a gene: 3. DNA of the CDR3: TGTGCCAGCAGCCAACTGACAGGGGCGAACACTGAAGCTTTCTTT. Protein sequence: CASSQLTGANTEAFF.

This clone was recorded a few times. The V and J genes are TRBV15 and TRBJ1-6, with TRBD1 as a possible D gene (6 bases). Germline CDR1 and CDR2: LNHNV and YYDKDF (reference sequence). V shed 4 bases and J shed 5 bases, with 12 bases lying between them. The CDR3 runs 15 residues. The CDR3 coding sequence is TGTGCCACCAGCACCGAGGGACATAATAATTCACCCCTCCACTTT. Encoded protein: CATSTEGHNNSPLHF.

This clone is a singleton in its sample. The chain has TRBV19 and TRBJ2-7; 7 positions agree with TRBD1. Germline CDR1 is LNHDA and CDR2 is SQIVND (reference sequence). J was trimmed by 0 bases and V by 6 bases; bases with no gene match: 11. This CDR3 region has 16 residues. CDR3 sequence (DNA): TGTGCCAGTAGAGGCAGGGGGTCTTCTCGCTCCTACGAGCAGTACTTC. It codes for CASRGRGSSRSYEQYF. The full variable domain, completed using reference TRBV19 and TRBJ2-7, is DGGITQSPKYLFRKEGQNVTLSCEQNLNHDAMYWYRQDPGQGLRLIYYSQIVNDFQKGDIAEGYSVSREKKESFPLTVTSAQKNPTAFYLCASRGRGSSRSYEQYFGPGTRLTVT.

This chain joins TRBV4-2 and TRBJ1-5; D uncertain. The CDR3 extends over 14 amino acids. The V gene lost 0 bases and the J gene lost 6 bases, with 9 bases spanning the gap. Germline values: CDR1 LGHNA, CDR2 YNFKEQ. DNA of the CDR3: TGTGCCAGCAGCCAAGATGGGAGAGGTCAGCCCCAGCATTTT. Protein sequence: CASSQDGRGQPQHF.

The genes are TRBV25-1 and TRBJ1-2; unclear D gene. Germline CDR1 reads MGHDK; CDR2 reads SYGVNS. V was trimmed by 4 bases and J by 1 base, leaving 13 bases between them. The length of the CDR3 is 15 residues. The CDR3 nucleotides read TGTGCCAGCAGTGCTCCCGGGATACTTAACTATGGCTACACCTTC. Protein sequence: CASSAPGILNYGYTF.

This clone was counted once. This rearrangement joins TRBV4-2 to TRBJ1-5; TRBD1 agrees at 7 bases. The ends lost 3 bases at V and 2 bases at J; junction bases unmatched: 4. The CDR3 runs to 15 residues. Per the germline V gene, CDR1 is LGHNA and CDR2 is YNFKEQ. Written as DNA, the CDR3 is TGTGCCAGCAGCCAGTTTACAGGGGGCAATCAGCCCCAGCATTTT. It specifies CASSQFTGGNQPQHF.

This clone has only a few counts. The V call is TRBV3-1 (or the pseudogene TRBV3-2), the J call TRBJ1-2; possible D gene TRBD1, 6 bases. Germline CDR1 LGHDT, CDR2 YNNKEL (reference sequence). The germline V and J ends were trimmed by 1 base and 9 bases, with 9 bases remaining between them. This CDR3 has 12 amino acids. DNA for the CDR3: TGTGCCAGCAGCCAAGGGGGGCTTAGCTACACCTTC. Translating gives CASSQGGLSYTF.

The CDR3 DNA follows: TGTGCCAGCAGCTCCCGCGTTACGGAGGGCCTTGGAAATGAGCAGTTCTTC. Its translation: CASSSRVTEGLGNEQFF. This chain uses TRBV7-2 with TRBJ2-1; D is perhaps TRBD2 (6 bases). Per germline, CDR1 SGHTA and CDR2 FQGNSA. This CDR3 is 17 amino acids long. Trimming removed 4 bases at V and 7 bases at J, with 23 bases between.

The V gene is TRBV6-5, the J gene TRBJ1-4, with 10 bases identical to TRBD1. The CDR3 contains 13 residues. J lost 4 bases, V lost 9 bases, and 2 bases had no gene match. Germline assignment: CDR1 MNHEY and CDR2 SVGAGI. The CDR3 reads CARGTGVNEKLFF. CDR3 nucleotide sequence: TGTGCCAGGGGGACAGGGGTTAATGAAAAACTGTTTTTT.

The DNA for the CDR3 is TGTGCCAGTACCCCCCAGGAAGGGCCCCAGCATTTT. Residues: CASTPQEGPQHF. This chain uses TRBV19 with TRBJ1-5; D gene unclear. V lost 7 bases and J lost 9, with 13 bases in between. The CDR3 covers 12 residues. CDR1 is LNHDA, CDR2 SQIVND, per germline (reference sequence).